The entry that follows covers one T cell receptor (beta chain) sequence. This CDR3 spans 14 amino acids. CDR1 is SGDLS and CDR2 is YYNGEE in the germline V gene. V lost 4 bases and J 4 bases, leaving 12 bases between the germline ends. Repertoires were generated with immunoSEQ multiplex PCR, while TCRdb's copy carries only in-frame clones and drops some. The sample consists of over 65,000 clones, 75% to 95% of them appearing once. The source of the sample is a study of T cell changes during pregnancy in multiple sclerosis. The J gene is TRBJ1-5, the V gene TRBV9; D might be TRBD1 (5 bases). The material sequenced was peripheral blood, taken in the first trimester of pregnancy. This receptor was taken from a female donor in good health, enrolled as a control in a pregnancy study. The CDR3 reads CASSPRQTNQPQHF. CDR3 coding DNA: TGTGCCAGCAGCCCCAGACAGACTAATCAGCCCCAGCATTTT.